The present T cell receptor beta chain was sequenced within a study of T cell responses to AZD1222 COVID-19 vaccine. To note about this clone: Its specificity is not known.

Clones were read by immunoSEQ multiplex PCR, and TCRdb kept only the in-frame ones, dropping some. Of under 150,000 clones listed, roughly 92% are singletons. Whole-study results and caveats: A rise in Spike-specific TCR breadth and depth followed two AZD1222 doses. Clonal diversity was possibly underestimated, and white British individuals and females predominated among donors. Unmutated variant regions are reportedly targeted by nearly half of spike-specific TCRs.

CDR1 MNHEY and CDR2 SVGAGI come from the germline V gene. V gave up 0 bases and J gave up 1 base, with 5 bases separating them. The CDR3 length is 14 residues. V gene TRBV6-5 combines with J gene TRBJ2-3; D remains ambiguous. The sequenced sample was peripheral blood, obtained on day 0 of AZD1222 vaccination. This TCR came from an adult in good health. CDR3 nucleotide sequence: TGTGCCAGCAGTTACTCCCCCCGCACAGATACGCAGTATTTT. This sequence encodes CASSYSPRTDTQYF.